These 5 T cell receptor beta chains originate from one sample sequenced in a study of T cells after yellow fever vaccination. Via MiXCR, TCRdb re-called the 5' RACE reads, giving one row per CDR3 protein. The sample includes 95,000 to 100,000 distinct CDR3 sequences, under 6.5% seen only once; the top ten take 35% to 45%. Sequenced material: CD8+ T cells sorted from PBMCs, taken 10 days after the yellow fever booster vaccination. These receptors were taken from a man aged 18 to 29 who received the YFV17D yellow fever vaccine.

The chain uses TRBV7-6 and TRBJ2-6; D gene uncertain. V was shortened by 2 bases and J by 4 bases, with 12 bases between the two germline ends. Germline V gene lookup returns CDR1 SGHVS and CDR2 FNYEAQ. The CDR3 loop spans 16 amino acids. In nucleotides, the CDR3 is TGTGCCAGCAGCTTAAGTATTCGGTCCGGGGCCAACGTCCTGACTTTC. Its protein product is CASSLSIRSGANVLTF.

This clonotype appeared many times. This chain uses TRBV4-3 with TRBJ2-5; 14 nucleotides match TRBD2. Germline assignment: CDR1 LGHNA and CDR2 YSLEER. The J segment lost 6 bases and the V segment lost 0 bases, leaving 9 bases of the junction unmatched. The length of the CDR3 is 18 residues. CDR3 protein: CASSQDVGTSGGGKTQYF. As DNA, the CDR3 is TGCGCCAGCAGCCAAGATGTGGGGACTAGCGGGGGAGGAAAGACCCAGTACTTC.

The chain couples TRBV29-1 to TRBJ2-7, with 9 positions matching TRBD1. The CDR3 totals 15 residues. The V gene's germline CDR1 is SQVTM and CDR2 ANQGSEA. Losses at the gene ends were 4 bases for V and 2 bases for J; bases not matched to a gene: 9. CDR3 sequence (DNA): TGCAGCGTTGCCCTCGGGGACAGGGCAACCTACGAGCAGTACTTC. Translation gives CSVALGDRATYEQYF.

This clonotype was observed a few times. The chain recombines TRBV11-2 with TRBJ2-7, with 7 bases identical to TRBD2. The CDR3 sequence is 14 residues long. After removal of 9 bases from V and 1 base from J, the junction contained 9 bases not matched to a gene. Germline-derived CDR1 and CDR2 are SGHAT and FQNNGV. CDR3 loop: CASREDGVSYEQYV. Here the CDR3 DNA reads TGTGCCAGTCGGGAGGACGGTGTTTCCTACGAGCAGTACGTC.

The V gene is TRBV5-1, the J gene TRBJ1-2; the D gene is possibly TRBD1 (6 bases). V lost 0 bases and J lost 6, with 12 bases in between. The CDR3 has 14 residues. CDR1 and CDR2 from the germline V gene are SGHRS and YFSETQ. The CDR3, as DNA: TGCGCCAGCAGCTTGGAATGGGGGCGCGATGGCTACACCTTC. It translates to CASSLEWGRDGYTF.